The rows below give T cell receptor beta chains drawn from one sample of a study of cytomegalovirus exposure and HLA in healthy donors. TCRdb keeps only in-frame clones here, not all; method: immunoSEQ multiplex PCR. Among around 150,000 clones listed, about three quarters were seen once. Material for sequencing was PBMCs. These receptors were obtained from a female donor in good health and CMV-seronegative. The CDR3 runs from the conserved cysteine through the conserved F or W. The D gene is left open where the match is weak. Size tells how often a clone was seen (once, few, many) or the class of an expanded clone, and some rows leave it out.

D	J	V	size	CDR3	DNA
NA	TRBJ1-1	TRBV5-6	NA	CASSPPQGYAEAFF	TGTGCCAGCAGCCCCCCGCAGGGGTACGCTGAAGCTTTCTTT
NA	TRBJ2-2	TRBV7-8	NA	CASSPLQGGVGTGELFF	TGTGCCAGCAGCCCACTGCAAGGGGGGGTTGGGACCGGGGAGCTGTTTTTT
NA	TRBJ1-1	TRBV18	NA	CASSPSSVWGNTEAFF	TGTGCCAGCTCACCATCCAGTGTGTGGGGCAACACTGAAGCTTTCTTT
NA	TRBJ2-5	TRBV7-9	NA	CASSLVVGRPETQYF	TGTGCCAGCAGCTTAGTAGTAGGCAGGCCGGAGACCCAGTACTTC
TRBD1	TRBJ1-4	TRBV6-1	few	CASSPTGGNREKLFF	TGTGCCAGCAGCCCGACAGGGGGCAACCGTGAAAAACTGTTTTTT
NA	TRBJ2-5	TRBV4-1	NA	CASSQTQETQYF	TGCGCCAGCAGCCAGACACAAGAGACCCAGTACTTC
NA	TRBJ2-7	TRBV30	NA	CAWNAGTTLEQYF	TGTGCCTGGAATGCCGGGACAACTCTCGAGCAGTACTTC
TRBD1	TRBJ1-2	TRBV5-6	NA	CASEAAGGVLYGYTF	TGTGCCAGCGAGGCGGCAGGGGGCGTCCTCTATGGCTACACCTTC
NA	TRBJ1-1	TRBV6-5	few	CASSYSQDTEAFF	TGTGCCAGCAGTTACAGTCAGGACACTGAAGCTTTCTTT
TRBD1	TRBJ1-1	TRBV13	NA	CASSYDRGNTEAFF	TGTGCCAGCAGCTATGACAGGGGGAACACGGAAGCTTTCTTT
TRBD1	TRBJ2-1	TRBV7-3	NA	CASSLQGASYNEQFF	TGTGCCAGCAGCTTACAGGGGGCCTCCTACAATGAGCAGTTCTTC
NA	TRBJ1-2	TRBV19	NA	CASSRGRGAGTNYGYTF	TGTGCCAGTAGCCGGGGGAGGGGCGCGGGGACTAACTATGGCTACACCTTC
NA	TRBJ1-5	TRBV21-1	few	CASSEKKTRDRVGQPQHF	TGTGCCAGCAGCGAAAAAAAAACCCGGGACAGGGTAGGTCAGCCCCAGCATTTT
NA	TRBJ1-2	TRBV6-1	NA	CASSEAWGPKPNYGYTF	TGTGCCAGCAGTGAAGCATGGGGCCCTAAGCCGAACTATGGCTACACCTTC
TRBD1	TRBJ1-1	TRBV5-6	NA	CASSFAGGRNTEAFF	TGTGCCAGCAGCTTTGCAGGGGGAAGGAACACTGAAGCTTTCTTT
TRBD1	TRBJ2-3	TRBV6-5	NA	CATYNPGTGSDTQYF	TGTGCCACTTATAACCCCGGGACAGGGTCAGATACGCAGTATTTT
NA	TRBJ1-2	TRBV5-4	NA	CASSPYRVSGYTF	TGTGCCAGCAGCCCCTACAGGGTCTCCGGCTACACCTTC
TRBD2	TRBJ2-3	TRBV4-1	once	CASSQEAGGAADTQYF	TGCGCCAGCAGCCAAGAGGCGGGGGGCGCCGCCGATACGCAGTATTTT
TRBD1	TRBJ2-1	TRBV10-3	NA	CAISESADRGTDNEQFF	TGTGCCATCAGTGAGTCTGCGGACAGGGGAACGGACAATGAGCAGTTCTTC
TRBD1	TRBJ1-5	TRBV19	NA	CASSRQGSSNQPQHF	TGTGCCAGTAGTAGACAGGGAAGTAGCAATCAGCCCCAGCATTTT